This T cell receptor beta chain was recorded in a study of blood T cell repertoires in COVID-19. On the study more broadly: From T cells, B-cell-depleted T cells, or PBMCs came the material, which was cDNA or gDNA.

Resolution of symptoms, clearance, or two negative PCRs was present in recovered Cohort 3 donors. Comments on this clone: A single base separates this from a much larger clone, so it may be a read error.

Clones were sequenced by immunoSEQ multiplex PCR, and TCRdb holds only the in-frame ones, with some missing. The repertoire holds 150,000 or so clones, with approximately 87% as singletons. Trimming cost V 6 bases and J 1 base, with 9 bases left between them. The germline V gene encodes CDR1 SEHNR and CDR2 FQNEAQ (reference sequence). The CDR3 is 13 residues long. The sample taken for sequencing was PBMCs or T cells enriched from blood (not recorded which). This clonotype was obtained from a woman aged 45-60 years who had recovered from COVID-19. The V call is TRBV7-9, the J call TRBJ1-1, with D tentatively TRBD1 (6 bases). The CDR3 protein is CASSEQGNTEAFF. The CDR3 nucleotides read TGTGCCAGCAGTGAACAGGGGAACACTGAAGCTTTCTTT.